These T cell receptor beta chains were read from a single sample in a study of spatial heterogeneity in lung cancer. TCRdb recomputed calls from the 5' RACE reads with MiXCR, one row per CDR3 protein. Of under 4,500 distinct CDR3 sequences listed, 6% are singletons. Here the sequenced sample was lung tumor tissue, taken at surgery. These receptors were taken from a male donor with early-stage non-small cell lung cancer. Each CDR3 is given with its conserved first and last residue. The order of the fields is clone size, J gene, V gene, D gene, CDR3 protein, CDR3 DNA. D genes are given only for firm matches. Clone size is shown for a subset of rows, as once, few, many or a class of expanded clone.

>medium-sized|TRBJ2-3|TRBV5-1|TRBD2
CASSPGLAGLHHTQYF
TGCGCCAGCAGCCCCGGACTAGCGGGACTTCATCATACGCAGTATTTT
>medium-sized|TRBJ2-2|TRBV24-1|NA
CATSELRTATGELFF
TGTGCCACCAGTGAGCTGAGGACAGCGACCGGGGAGCTGTTTTTT
>many|TRBJ2-7|TRBV4-1|NA
CASSQDWSRAFSSYEQYF
TGCGCCAGCAGCCAAGATTGGTCGCGGGCTTTTAGCTCCTACGAGCAGTACTTC
>NA|TRBJ1-6|TRBV28|TRBD1
CVSSLGQSNSPLHF
TGTGTCAGCAGCCTGGGACAGAGTAATTCACCCCTCCACTTT
>medium-sized|TRBJ1-2|TRBV18|NA
CASSTADLYGYTF
TGTGCCAGCTCAACCGCAGATCTATATGGCTACACCTTC
>medium-sized|TRBJ2-7|TRBV20-1|TRBD1
CSAEPGQGSYEQYF
TGCAGTGCGGAGCCGGGACAGGGTTCCTACGAGCAGTACTTC
>NA|TRBJ2-5|TRBV7-9|NA
CASKPPGSWETQYF
TGTGCCAGCAAGCCGCCGGGGAGCTGGGAGACCCAGTACTTC
>NA|TRBJ2-3|TRBV27|NA
CASRMQNTQYF
TGTGCCAGCAGGATGCAGAATACGCAGTATTTT
>medium-sized|TRBJ2-7|TRBV29-1|TRBD1
CSVLGPGGAYEQYF
TGCAGCGTCCTGGGGCCAGGGGGCGCCTACGAGCAGTACTTC
>many|TRBJ2-2|TRBV4-2|NA
CASSQDTRPRSGELFF
TGTGCCAGCAGCCAAGATACCCGCCCGCGGAGCGGGGAGCTGTTTTTT
>medium-sized|TRBJ2-1|TRBV27|NA
CASGLSRSEQFF
TGTGCCAGCGGCCTCAGCCGGAGCGAGCAGTTCTTC
>many|TRBJ2-7|TRBV20-1|TRBD1
CSAVGPGTAHNEQYF
TGCAGTGCTGTCGGACCCGGGACAGCACACAACGAGCAGTACTTC
>medium-sized|TRBJ2-1|TRBV6-1|TRBD2
CASKRTSAYNEQFF
TGTGCCAGCAAGAGAACTAGCGCCTACAATGAGCAGTTCTTC
>medium-sized|TRBJ1-2|TRBV19|NA
CASSIQGFNYGYTF
TGTGCCAGTAGTATCCAGGGGTTTAACTATGGCTACACCTTC
>many|TRBJ2-3|TRBV11-3|NA
CASSSGSTDTQYF
TGTGCCAGCAGTTCCGGGAGCACAGATACGCAGTATTTT
>medium-sized|TRBJ1-5|TRBV18|NA
CASSPSDSNQPQHF
TGTGCCAGCTCACCATCCGACAGTAATCAGCCCCAGCATTTT
>medium-sized|TRBJ2-7|TRBV20-1|NA
CSARRQGMSEQYF
TGCAGTGCTAGGAGGCAGGGGATGAGCGAGCAGTACTTC
>medium-sized|TRBJ2-7|TRBV5-5|NA
CASSFRDTYEQYF
TGTGCCAGCAGCTTCCGGGATACCTACGAGCAGTACTTC
>medium-sized|TRBJ2-5|TRBV12-3/TRBV12-4|TRBD1
CASRPPGQGSETQYF
TGTGCCAGCAGGCCGCCGGGACAGGGGTCGGAGACCCAGTACTTC
>few|TRBJ2-7|TRBV7-9|NA
CASSYPGNGGYEQYF
TGTGCCAGCAGCTATCCCGGGAACGGGGGTTACGAGCAGTACTTC
>medium-sized|TRBJ1-2|TRBV19|NA
CATKQGPNYGYTF
TGTGCCACCAAACAAGGACCTAACTATGGCTACACCTTC
>medium-sized|TRBJ2-7|TRBV11-1|NA
CASSPGTGTYEQYF
TGTGCCAGCAGCCCAGGGACGGGGACCTACGAGCAGTACTTC
>many|TRBJ2-7|TRBV20-1|TRBD1
CSARSPGTGDYEQYF
TGCAGTGCGCGTTCCCCCGGGACAGGGGACTACGAGCAGTACTTC
>medium-sized|TRBJ2-7|TRBV7-9|TRBD1
CASSLQGAGEQYF
TGTGCCAGCAGCTTACAGGGGGCGGGAGAGCAGTACTTC
>NA|TRBJ2-3|TRBV3-1|NA
CASSQDLRQILTDTQYF
TGTGCCAGCAGCCAAGATCTACGACAGATCCTCACAGATACGCAGTATTTT
>few|TRBJ2-1|TRBV9|TRBD2
CASSVGGRDNEQFF
TGTGCCAGCAGCGTAGGCGGGAGGGACAATGAGCAGTTCTTC
>medium-sized|TRBJ1-2|TRBV6-6|NA
CASSVDGYYGYTF
TGTGCCAGCAGTGTTGACGGATACTATGGCTACACCTTC
>medium-sized|TRBJ2-6|TRBV19|NA
CASSIAVRAGANVLTF
TGTGCCAGTAGTATAGCTGTAAGGGCTGGGGCCAACGTCCTGACTTTC
>few|TRBJ2-7|TRBV4-2|TRBD2
CASSQASPLTGLAHVEQYF
TGTGCCAGCAGCCAAGCATCTCCCCTAACGGGACTAGCGCACGTCGAGCAGTACTTC
>few|TRBJ1-1|TRBV29-1|NA
CSVVGFEAFF
TGCAGCGTTGTAGGATTTGAAGCTTTCTTT
>medium-sized|TRBJ2-3|TRBV9|TRBD2
CASTQRDTDTQYF
TGTGCCAGCACCCAGCGGGACACAGATACGCAGTATTTT